Listed here are 25 T cell receptor beta chains from one sample, sequenced in a study of blood T cell repertoires in COVID-19. The assay was immunoSEQ multiplex PCR, and TCRdb's table has in-frame clones only and misses some. The data contain roughly 50,000 clones, over 75% of them singletons. Specimen: peripheral blood. The receptors derive from a woman in her sixties with active COVID-19.

The chain employs TRBV29-1 and TRBJ1-2, with TRBD1 as a possible D gene (6 bases). This CDR3 has 14 residues. The germline gives CDR1 SQVTM, CDR2 ANQGSEA. Trimming left V 4 bases short and J 0 bases short, with 12 bases between. The CDR3 loop reads CSVVGRTANYGYTF. CDR3 coding DNA: TGCAGCGTTGTTGGCAGGACAGCTAACTATGGCTACACCTTC. Full variable domain (remainder filled in from reference TRBV29-1 and TRBJ1-2): SAVISQKPSRDICQRGTSLTIQCQVDSQVTMMFWYRQQPGQSLTLIATANQGSEATYESGFVIDKFPISRPNLTFSTLTVSNMSPEDSSIYLCSVVGRTANYGYTFGSGTRLTVV.

The chain carries TRBV7-3 and TRBJ2-3, with D perhaps TRBD1 (6 bases). This CDR3 is built from 14 residues. The germline V gene encodes CDR1 SGHTA and CDR2 FQGTGA. Trimming left V 4 bases short and J 2 bases short, with 10 bases between. CDR3 amino acids: CASSSQGPTDTQYF. For the CDR3, the DNA is TGTGCCAGCAGCTCACAGGGCCCCACAGATACGCAGTATTTT.

The V call is TRBV6-5, the J call TRBJ2-2, with D possibly being TRBD1 (5 bases). Trimming removed 2 bases from V and 5 bases from J, with 15 bases in between. The germline gives CDR1 MNHEY, CDR2 SVGAGI. The CDR3 spans 16 residues. CDR3 DNA: TGTGCCAGCAGTTACGCCCAGGGTCCGAGGACCGGGGAGCTGTTTTTT. Translated, it gives CASSYAQGPRTGELFF.

This CDR3 reads CASSQEVGRDNEQFF. The CDR3, as DNA: TGCGCCAGCAGCCAAGAAGTAGGGCGGGACAATGAGCAGTTCTTC. The V gene is TRBV4-3, the J gene TRBJ2-1, with a tentative D call TRBD2 (5 bases). Germline V gives CDR1 LGHNA, CDR2 YSLEER. The V end lost 0 bases, the J end lost 5 bases, and 11 bases lay between the germline ends. The CDR3 has 15 residues.

The chain couples TRBV6-6 to TRBJ2-4; 7 bases agree with TRBD1. The CDR3 runs to 14 residues. V gave up 4 bases and J gave up 6 bases; unmatched junction bases: 6. CDR1 is MNHNY, CDR2 SVGAGI, per germline (reference sequence). The CDR3 DNA follows: TGTGCCAGCAGTTTAGGGGCAGGGGGAAACATTCAGTACTTC. This encodes CASSLGAGGNIQYF.

This rearrangement joins TRBV3-1 (or the pseudogene TRBV3-2) to TRBJ1-1, with unresolved D. The CDR3 runs to 13 residues. Trimming took 4 bases from V and 1 from J, leaving 7 bases between them. Germline values: CDR1 LGHDT, CDR2 YNNKEL (reference sequence). The CDR3 spells CASSPRGNTEAFF. The CDR3 nucleotides are TGTGCCAGCAGCCCCCGCGGGAACACTGAAGCTTTCTTT.

V usage is TRBV5-6 and J usage is TRBJ2-1; 11 nucleotides agree with TRBD2. With V trimmed by 0 bases and J by 4 bases, 9 bases remained unmatched. Looked up from germline, CDR1 is SGHDT and CDR2 is YYEEEE. The CDR3 runs 18 residues. In nucleotides, the CDR3 is TGTGCCAGCAGCTTGGTTGCTAGCGGGGGGCCCAGATACAATGAGCAGTTCTTC. Protein sequence: CASSLVASGGPRYNEQFF.

This clone was observed a few times. The J gene is TRBJ1-1, the V gene TRBV7-9, with no clear D. This CDR3 comprises 13 residues. The V gene lost 6 bases and the J gene lost 1 base, with 9 bases spanning the gap. The V gene's germline CDR1 is SEHNR and CDR2 FQNEAQ (reference sequence). DNA for the CDR3: TGTGCCAGCAGAACGGAGGAGAACACTGAAGCTTTCTTT. This translates into CASRTEENTEAFF.

The rearrangement links TRBV7-2 to TRBJ2-7; no reliable D call. The V gene lost 4 bases and the J gene lost 3 bases, with 10 bases spanning the gap. Germline-derived CDR1 and CDR2 are SGHTA and FQGNSA. This CDR3 has 13 residues. CDR3 loop: CASSSRIYYEQYF. CDR3 coding DNA: TGTGCCAGCAGCTCCCGAATCTACTACGAGCAGTACTTC.

The rearrangement uses TRBV24-1 and TRBJ2-5; 9 positions agree with TRBD1. With V trimmed by 2 bases and J by 5 bases, 8 bases remained unmatched. In germline, CDR1 is KGHDR, CDR2 SFDVKD. The CDR3 contains 16 residues. The CDR3 nucleotides read TGTGCCACCAGTGATTCGGGACAGGGAGGAGGGGAGACCCAGTACTTC. This codes for CATSDSGQGGGETQYF.

V usage is TRBV5-1 and J usage is TRBJ1-6; the D is unclear. Germline CDR1 SGHRS, CDR2 YFSETQ. This CDR3 region has 12 residues. The V end was cut by 1 base, the J end by 7 bases, with 3 bases between. This chain's CDR3 is CASSLTNSPLHF. CDR3 DNA: TGCGCCAGCAGCTTGACAAATTCACCCCTCCACTTT.

J is TRBJ2-5 and V is TRBV5-1, with D perhaps matching TRBD2 (5 bases). The length of the CDR3 is 14 residues. Germline V gives CDR1 SGHRS, CDR2 YFSETQ. Between the trimmed V and J ends, which lost 2 bases and 5 bases, there was a span of 13 bases. The CDR3 protein is CASSFQGLAETQYF. Written as DNA, the CDR3 is TGCGCCAGCAGCTTCCAAGGACTCGCCGAGACCCAGTACTTC.

The J gene is TRBJ1-1, the V gene TRBV6-5, with D perhaps matching TRBD1 (5 bases). V lost 5 bases and J 4 bases, leaving 14 bases between the germline ends. Per germline, CDR1 MNHEY and CDR2 SVGAGI. The CDR3 sequence is 14 residues long. The CDR3 sequence is CASSPAGLGTEAFF. Here the CDR3 DNA reads TGTGCCAGCAGTCCCGCAGGGCTAGGCACTGAAGCTTTCTTT.

This chain connects TRBV12-5 to TRBJ2-7; 7 bases align to TRBD1. Germline assignment: CDR1 LGHNT and CDR2 FRNRAP. CDR3 length: 15 amino acids. V gave up 1 base and J gave up 2 bases; unmatched junction bases: 5. CDR3 loop: CASGLEGGSPYEQYF. The DNA for the CDR3 is TGTGCTAGTGGTTTGGAAGGGGGCTCACCCTACGAGCAGTACTTC. Full variable domain (remainder filled in from reference TRBV12-5 and TRBJ2-7): DARVTQTPRHKVTEMGQEVTMRCQPILGHNTVFWYRQTMMQGLELLAYFRNRAPLDDSGMPKDRFSAEMPDATLATLKIQPSEPRDSAVYFCASGLEGGSPYEQYFGPGTRLTVT.

The chain uses TRBV19 and TRBJ1-5, with 7 bases identical to TRBD1. This CDR3 has 15 amino acids. Looked up from germline, CDR1 is LNHDA and CDR2 is SQIVND (reference sequence). Unmatched junction bases numbered 8, after V lost 8 bases and J lost 1 base. The CDR3 coding sequence is TGTGCCAGTCATGGACAGGTAGGGAGCAATCAGCCCCAGCATTTT. This gives the protein CASHGQVGSNQPQHF.

CDR3 residues: CASSLDWTSGTFDEQFF. CDR3 sequence (DNA): TGTGCCAGCAGCTTAGATTGGACTAGCGGTACCTTCGATGAGCAGTTCTTC. The rearrangement joins TRBV11-3 to TRBJ2-1; 10 bases are shared with TRBD2. The germline V gene has CDR1 SGHNT and CDR2 YENEEA. The CDR3 is 17 residues long. Trimming took 0 bases from V and 8 from J; bases not matched to a gene: 10.

The chain joins TRBV4-2 to TRBJ1-4, with 7 nucleotides matching TRBD1. Germline V gene lookup returns CDR1 LGHNA and CDR2 YNFKEQ. The CDR3 has 16 amino acids. V lost 0 bases, J lost 7 bases, and 8 bases stayed unmatched. For the CDR3, the DNA is TGTGCCAGCAGCCAAGAAGACAGGGAAGGGACTGAAAAACTGTTTTTT. It is translated as CASSQEDREGTEKLFF.

CDR3 nucleotide sequence: TGCAGCGTTCGGGACAGGGCTCTTCTTAGCTCCTACAATGAGCAGTTCTTC. It translates to CSVRDRALLSSYNEQFF. The gene calls are TRBV29-1 and TRBJ2-1; 9 bases are shared with TRBD1. Trimming removed 5 bases from V and 0 bases from J; junction bases left unmatched: 11. The CDR3 length is 17 residues. Germline V gene data show CDR1 as SQVTM and CDR2 as ANQGSEA.

The chain combines TRBV19 with TRBJ1-1, with 8 nucleotides matching TRBD1. Germline V gene lookup returns CDR1 LNHDA and CDR2 SQIVND (reference sequence). Unmatched junction bases numbered 3, after V lost 5 bases and J lost 4 bases. CDR3 length: 13 residues. CDR3 DNA sequence: TGTGCCAGTAGTGTCACAGGGGGCACTGAAGCTTTCTTT. It translates to CASSVTGGTEAFF.

The chain couples TRBV5-1 to TRBJ1-5, with TRBD1 matching 9 bases. V lost 4 bases, J lost 1 base, and 3 bases stayed unmatched. In germline, CDR1 is SGHRS, CDR2 YFSETQ. This CDR3 region has 15 residues. CDR3 in DNA: TGCGCCAGCAGCAAAGGACAGGGGAGCAATCAGCCCCAGCATTTT. It yields the protein CASSKGQGSNQPQHF.

The chain employs TRBV10-2 and TRBJ1-2; D is perhaps TRBD1 (5 bases). This CDR3 spans 16 amino acids. The ends were cut back, 7 bases at V and 3 bases at J, with 21 bases in the middle. The germline CDR1 and CDR2 sequences are WSHSY and SAAADI. The CDR3 spells CASTQPAGQAHYGYTF. CDR3 nucleotides: TGCGCCAGCACCCAGCCCGCAGGACAAGCGCACTATGGCTACACCTTC.

DNA for the CDR3: TGTGCCAGCAGCGACGTCCGGGGGGGCTTCAATGAGCAGTTCTTC. It is translated as CASSDVRGGFNEQFF. This chain joins TRBV7-2 and TRBJ2-1; 8 nucleotides align to TRBD2. This CDR3 spans 15 amino acids. CDR1 and CDR2 from the germline V gene are SGHTA and FQGNSA. The V gene end was trimmed by 5 bases and the J gene end by 6 bases; junction bases not matched to a gene: 9. Looking up the rest from reference TRBV7-2 and TRBJ2-1 gives the full variable domain: GAGVSQSPSNKVTEKGKDVELRCDPISGHTALYWYRQSLGQGLEFLIYFQGNSAPDKSGLPSDRFSAERTGGSVSTLTIQRTQQEDSAVYLCASSDVRGGFNEQFFGPGTRLTVL.

The chain links TRBV12-5 to TRBJ1-5, with TRBD1 identical over 7 bases. The ends lost 4 bases at V and 0 bases at J; junction bases unmatched: 12. The CDR3 totals 18 residues. CDR1 and CDR2 (germline): LGHNT, FRNRAP. CDR3 amino acids: CASGWSGGLEYSNQPQHF. The DNA for the CDR3 is TGTGCTAGTGGTTGGTCAGGGGGATTGGAATATAGCAATCAGCCCCAGCATTTT.

The CDR3 DNA follows: TGTGCCAGCAGGTCGACAGGGGGCGGCTACACCTTC. Translating it yields CASRSTGGGYTF. This rearrangement joins TRBV12-3 or TRBV12-4 to TRBJ1-2; 10 positions match TRBD1. Unmatched junction bases numbered 3, after V lost 6 bases and J lost 8 bases. There are 12 residues in the CDR3.

In its sample, this clone was seen once. The rearrangement links TRBV24-1 to TRBJ2-2; 7 bases fit TRBD1. CDR1 KGHDR and CDR2 SFDVKD come from the germline V gene. CDR3 size: 15 residues. After removal of 3 bases from V and 4 bases from J, the junction contained 4 bases not matched to a gene. The CDR3 nucleotides read TGTGCCACCAGTGATACAGGGGTGGGCACCGGGGAGCTGTTTTTT. Encoded protein: CATSDTGVGTGELFF.